Following are 10 T cell receptor beta chains from one sample sequenced in a study of CD8 T cells in ankylosing spondylitis. TCRdb passed the 5' RACE reads through MiXCR, listing each CDR3 protein once. The table shows 250,000 or so distinct CDR3 sequences, with approximately 24% occurring only once. Material for sequencing was blood, either unsorted or a sorted T cell fraction (not recorded which). Receptors were obtained from a male donor with ankylosing spondylitis or in good health (not recorded which).

CDR3 bases: TGTGCCAGCAGCGTAGTCCAGGCGACGGGTAGAAAGTTGGTGCAGTACTTC. Its protein is CASSVVQATGRKLVQYF. This chain connects TRBV9 to TRBJ2-7; D is undetermined. The ends were cut back, 0 bases at V and 9 bases at J, with 25 bases in the middle. The V gene's germline CDR1 is SGDLS and CDR2 YYNGEE. The CDR3 runs 17 residues. Full variable domain (outside the CDR3, taken from reference TRBV9 and TRBJ2-7): DSGVTQTPKHLITATGQRVTLRCSPRSGDLSVYWYQQSLDQGLQFLIQYYNGEERAKGNILERFSAQQFPDLHSELNLSSLELGDSALYFCASSVVQATGRKLVQYFGPGTRLTVT.

Remarks on this clonotype: A much larger clone sits a single nucleotide away, making a read error possible. The chain joins TRBV6-5 to TRBJ2-1, with D maybe TRBD1 (6 bases). V lost 0 bases and J lost 9, with 12 bases in between. This CDR3 spans 14 amino acids. Germline V lookup: CDR1 MNHEY, CDR2 SVGAGI. CDR3 coding DNA: TGTGCCAGCAGTTACTCGGGACACAACAGTGAGCAGTTCTTC. As protein: CASSYSGHNSEQFF.

The rearrangement uses TRBV20-1 and TRBJ1-5, with TRBD1 as a possible D gene (5 bases). The CDR3 is made up of 14 amino acids. Germline CDR1 reads DFQATT; CDR2 reads SNEGSKA (reference sequence). V was trimmed by 6 bases and J by 0 bases, leaving 12 bases between them. CDR3 in amino acids: CSARDYYSNQPQHF. The CDR3 nucleotides are TGCAGTGCCCGGGACTACTATAGCAATCAGCCCCAGCATTTT.

This chain uses TRBV12-3 or TRBV12-4 with TRBJ2-5; TRBD1 agrees at 8 bases. The trim removed 6 bases at V and 2 bases at J, leaving 5 bases unmatched. This CDR3 has 14 amino acids. The CDR3 region is CASSSDRDQETQYF. The DNA for the CDR3 is TGTGCCAGCAGCTCGGACAGGGATCAAGAGACCCAGTACTTC.

Ten or more counts support this clonotype. This chain joins TRBV20-1 and TRBJ2-7, with 8 bases fitting TRBD2. Germline V lookup: CDR1 DFQATT, CDR2 SNEGSKA (reference sequence). CDR3 length equals 15 residues. J lost 5 bases, V lost 3 bases, and 12 bases had no gene match. The CDR3, as DNA: TGCAGTGCTAGGGAGCGGGGGTCGCCTGAAAACGAGCAGTACTTC. Translating gives CSARERGSPENEQYF.

This clonotype was detected many times. The chain joins TRBV29-1 to TRBJ2-7; the match to TRBD1 covers 7 bases. CDR3 size: 14 residues. In germline, CDR1 is SQVTM, CDR2 ANQGSEA. With 6 bases clipped from V and 0 bases from J, the junction kept 8 bases outside the gene matches. CDR3 DNA: TGCAGCGTCGCGCCGGGACAGAGCTCCTACGAGCAGTACTTC. Residues: CSVAPGQSSYEQYF.

Here the CDR3 reads CASSLTSNTEAFF. CDR3 sequence (DNA): TGTGCCAGCAGCTTAACATCGAACACTGAAGCTTTCTTT. The V gene is TRBV7-3, the J gene TRBJ1-1; D not certain. The V end lost 0 bases, the J end lost 1 base, and 3 bases lay between the germline ends. The CDR3 covers 13 residues. From germline, CDR1 is SGHTA and CDR2 FQGTGA.

This clonotype was detected ten times or more. The chain uses TRBV3-1 and TRBJ1-5; 9 nucleotides match TRBD1. The J segment lost 9 bases and the V segment lost 3 bases, leaving 12 bases of the junction unmatched. The CDR3 is 16 residues long. The germline V gene has CDR1 LGHDT and CDR2 YNNKEL (reference sequence). CDR3 region: CASSQGAQGADRPQHF. CDR3 in DNA: TGTGCCAGCAGCCAGGGAGCACAGGGGGCGGATAGGCCCCAGCATTTT.

The table lists this clonotype with a few counts. V usage is TRBV12-3 or TRBV12-4 and J usage is TRBJ1-2; D not resolved. V was cut by 5 bases and J by 4 bases, with 17 bases left in between. CDR3 length equals 15 residues. The CDR3 region has the DNA TGTGCCAGCAGTACCGATTCCGGGAAGCTCTATGGCTACACCTTC. It yields the protein CASSTDSGKLYGYTF.

This clonotype was detected only a few times. The V gene is TRBV2, the J gene TRBJ2-3; no clear D. Trimming left V 8 bases short and J 4 bases short, with 19 bases between. Looked up from germline, CDR1 is SNHLY and CDR2 is FYNNEI. The CDR3 loop spans 15 amino acids. CDR3 in DNA: TGTGCCAGCGAGGCGCACCCGGGTGGCGCAGATACGCAGTATTTT. Residues: CASEAHPGGADTQYF.